This T cell receptor (beta chain) was observed in a study of shared clonotypes between healthy human individuals. Germline loops: CDR1 MDHEN, CDR2 SYDVKM. The CDR3 consists of 14 residues. V shed 8 bases and J shed 0 bases, with 8 bases lying between them. This clone was detected once. Assay: immunoSEQ multiplex PCR; the TCRdb copy retains only in-frame clones and omits some. The data show a few hundred thousand clones, 79% seen once. This clonotype originated in a woman aged 40 to 49 in good health. Some clones in this sample may be carry-over from other donors' samples. The material sequenced was PBMCs. V gene TRBV28 combines with J gene TRBJ1-6, with D uncertain. CDR3 nucleotide sequence: TGTGCCAGCGGCCCCAGCTCCTATAATTCACCCCTCCACTTT. Amino acids: CASGPSSYNSPLHF.